This TCR beta chain appears in the sequencing data of a study of cytomegalovirus exposure and HLA in healthy donors. The study, taken as a whole, reports: Within the 100 to 150 validation repertoires, first-cohort TCR clusters tended to co-occur, according to a later analysis.

Data came from immunoSEQ multiplex PCR; TCRdb stores just in-frame clones and leaves some out. The sample carries roughly 130,000 clones, 85% to 90% recorded once. Germline V lookup: CDR1 SGHRS, CDR2 YFSETQ. The V end lost 2 bases, the J end lost 2 bases, and 10 bases lay between the germline ends. CDR3 length equals 14 residues. Turning to this clone: Its antigen is as yet unknown.

This TCR was recovered from a man aged 25-40 years in good health and CMV-seronegative. Source material: PBMCs. The genes are TRBV5-1 and TRBJ1-1; D is ambiguous. This CDR3 is CASSLITENTEAFF. The CDR3 DNA reads TGCGCCAGCAGCTTAATAACAGAAAACACTGAAGCTTTCTTT.